What follows are 25 T cell receptor beta chains derived from one specimen sequenced in a study of blood T cell repertoires in COVID-19. The repertoire was sequenced with immunoSEQ multiplex PCR; TCRdb's copy has only in-frame clones and lacks some. In the table there are 250,000 to 300,000 clones, 83% of which are singletons. Material for sequencing was peripheral blood. Receptors originate from a man aged 55 to 69 who had recovered from COVID-19.

The genes are TRBV5-1 and TRBJ2-7; TRBD1 matches 7 bases. Germline lookup yields CDR1 SGHRS and CDR2 YFSETQ. This CDR3 contains 14 residues. After removal of 2 bases from V and 6 bases from J, the junction contained 8 bases not matched to a gene. CDR3 sequence: CASSLQGPLGEQYF. In DNA, the CDR3 is TGCGCCAGCAGCTTACAGGGGCCCCTCGGCGAGCAGTACTTC. Variable domain in full (rest from reference TRBV5-1 and TRBJ2-7): KAGVTQTPRYLIKTRGQQVTLSCSPISGHRSVSWYQQTPGQGLQFLFEYFSETQRNKGNFPGRFSGRQFSNSRSEMNVSTLELGDSALYLCASSLQGPLGEQYFGPGTRLTVT.

This chain uses TRBV6-5 with TRBJ1-2; possible D gene TRBD1, 5 bases. The CDR3 has 14 residues. The germline gives CDR1 MNHEY, CDR2 SVGAGI. The germline V and J ends were trimmed by 0 bases and 8 bases, with 13 bases remaining between them. CDR3 coding DNA: TGTGCCAGCAGTTACTCGACGGGGGTTCAGGGCTACACCTTC. As protein: CASSYSTGVQGYTF.

The chain is built from TRBV20-1 and TRBJ2-7; 7 nucleotides align to TRBD1. Losses at the gene ends were 5 bases for V and 3 bases for J; bases not matched to a gene: 1. CDR3 length equals 11 residues. CDR1 DFQATT and CDR2 SNEGSKA come from the germline V gene (reference sequence). Here the CDR3 DNA reads TGCAGTGCTGGGACAGACTACGAGCAGTACTTC. Amino acids: CSAGTDYEQYF.

This sequence joins TRBV5-6 and TRBJ2-2; the D gene is possibly TRBD2 (7 bases). V was pared by 4 bases and J by 2 bases, with 18 bases between. Germline-derived CDR1 and CDR2 are SGHDT and YYEEEE. This CDR3 comprises 17 residues. The CDR3 DNA sequence: TGTGCCAGCAGCCCCATCGGGCGGGGGCCAAACACCGGGGAGCTGTTTTTT. Amino acid sequence: CASSPIGRGPNTGELFF.

The chain combines TRBV19 with TRBJ1-4, with 10 bases aligning to TRBD1. The length of the CDR3 is 15 residues. CDR1 is LNHDA, CDR2 SQIVND, per germline (reference sequence). Trimming at V came to 7 bases and at J to 8 bases, leaving 10 bases not matched to a gene. The CDR3: CASTPRTGGGEKLFF. The CDR3, as DNA: TGTGCCAGTACCCCGCGGACAGGGGGTGGGGAAAAACTGTTTTTT.

The CDR3 bases are TGTGCCAGCAGCTTTGGAGGGCGGGCTTTGGAGGACTATGGCTACACCTTC. Translated: CASSFGGRALEDYGYTF. This rearrangement joins TRBV5-4 to TRBJ1-2; no clear D gene. Germline CDR1 and CDR2: SGHNT and YYREEE (reference sequence). V gave up 2 bases and J gave up 3 bases, with 20 bases separating them. The CDR3 runs to 17 residues. The full variable domain, rest sourced from reference TRBV5-4 and TRBJ1-2, is ETGVTQSPTHLIKTRGQQVTLRCSSQSGHNTVSWYQQALGQGPQFIFQYYREEENGRGNFPPRFSGLQFPNYSSELNVNALELDDSALYLCASSFGGRALEDYGYTFGSGTRLTVV.

The rearrangement joins TRBV3-1 (or the pseudogene TRBV3-2) to TRBJ2-3; D uncertain. This CDR3 spans 14 amino acids. Trimming removed 3 bases from V and 4 bases from J, with 11 bases in between. Germline V gives CDR1 LGHDT, CDR2 YNNKEL (reference sequence). Written as DNA, the CDR3 is TGTGCCAGCAGCCATGGCAACCCTCCAGATACGCAGTATTTT. Protein sequence: CASSHGNPPDTQYF.

The rearrangement joins TRBV5-4 to TRBJ2-1; 10 nucleotides line up with TRBD2. The CDR3 totals 16 residues. The V and J ends lost 0 bases and 8 bases, in that order; junction bases with no gene match: 8. The germline gives CDR1 SGHNT, CDR2 YYREEE (reference sequence). In DNA, the CDR3 is TGTGCCAGCAGCTTGGAGCCTAGCGGGGGCCGGTATGAGCAGTTCTTC. Translated: CASSLEPSGGRYEQFF.

The V gene is TRBV23-1, the J gene TRBJ1-1; TRBD1 might be the D (5 bases). TRBV23-1 has ORF status, its function being uncertain. CDR3 length equals 15 residues. V gave up 6 bases and J gave up 1 base, with 15 bases separating them. CDR3 amino acids: CASRGRGKTNTEAFF. The DNA of the CDR3 is TGCGCCAGCAGGGGGCGGGGGAAAACGAACACTGAAGCTTTCTTT.

The chain carries TRBV6-1 and TRBJ1-5, with 7 positions matching TRBD1. The CDR3 has 14 residues. Germline V gives CDR1 MNHNS, CDR2 SASEGT. V was clipped by 1 base and J by 9 bases; unmatched bases: 6. For the CDR3, the DNA is TGTGCCAGCAGTGAAGGACAGGGAATGTGGCCCCAGCATTTT. This codes for CASSEGQGMWPQHF.

This chain connects TRBV7-9 to TRBJ2-3, with 9 bases matching TRBD2. The V gene's germline CDR1 is SEHNR and CDR2 FQNEAQ (reference sequence). V lost 4 bases, J lost 1 base, and 3 bases stayed unmatched. The CDR3 has 15 residues. The CDR3 DNA follows: TGTGCCAGCAGCTCCGTAGCGGGGGGCACAGATACGCAGTATTTT. As protein: CASSSVAGGTDTQYF.

The chain couples TRBV5-6 to TRBJ2-7; 8 bases agree with TRBD2. The CDR3 is 18 residues long. With 4 bases clipped from V and 3 bases from J, the junction kept 18 bases outside the gene matches. The germline V gene encodes CDR1 SGHDT and CDR2 YYEEEE. CDR3 sequence: CASSETGTSQFRGYEQYF. CDR3 nucleotides: TGTGCCAGCAGCGAAACCGGGACTAGTCAGTTTCGGGGCTACGAGCAGTACTTC.

This clone appeared once. CDR3 protein: CATRQGSMSNEQFF. The CDR3 DNA follows: TGTGCCACCAGACAGGGTAGCATGAGCAATGAGCAGTTCTTC. The chain couples TRBV24-1 to TRBJ2-1, with D possibly being TRBD1 (6 bases). The CDR3 spans 14 residues. Germline CDR1 and CDR2: KGHDR and SFDVKD. The V gene lost 7 bases and the J gene lost 6 bases, with 15 bases spanning the gap.

The chain carries TRBV9 and TRBJ2-5; 9 bases align to TRBD1. There are 17 residues in the CDR3. Trimming took 1 base from V and 5 from J; bases not matched to a gene: 12. Germline CDR1 reads SGDLS; CDR2 reads YYNGEE. Here the CDR3 reads CASSVFTGTGSAETQYF. For the CDR3, the DNA is TGTGCCAGCAGCGTATTTACCGGGACAGGGTCCGCGGAGACCCAGTACTTC. Looking up the rest from reference TRBV9 and TRBJ2-5 gives the full variable domain: DSGVTQTPKHLITATGQRVTLRCSPRSGDLSVYWYQQSLDQGLQFLIQYYNGEERAKGNILERFSAQQFPDLHSELNLSSLELGDSALYFCASSVFTGTGSAETQYFGPGTRLLVL.

The chain recombines TRBV5-5 with TRBJ1-5, with TRBD1 matching 8 bases. The J segment lost 5 bases and the V segment lost 3 bases, leaving 13 bases of the junction unmatched. The length of the CDR3 is 17 residues. Germline assignment: CDR1 SGHKS and CDR2 YYEKEE (reference sequence). Here the CDR3 reads CASSSHTRGPSYQPQHF. The CDR3 DNA reads TGTGCCAGCAGCTCCCATACCAGGGGGCCCTCATATCAGCCCCAGCATTTT.

For the CDR3, the DNA is TGTGCCAGTATAGATCGAACAGATACGCAGTATTTT. Protein sequence: CASIDRTDTQYF. The chain recombines TRBV19 with TRBJ2-3; no definite D call. V shed 7 bases and J shed 3 bases, with 8 bases lying between them. This CDR3 is built from 12 residues. Germline V lookup: CDR1 LNHDA, CDR2 SQIVND (reference sequence).

V and J are TRBV5-4 and TRBJ2-2; perhaps TRBD2 as D (6 bases). CDR1 is SGHNT, CDR2 YYREEE, per germline (reference sequence). Trimming left V 6 bases short and J 5 bases short, with 17 bases between. This CDR3 has 15 amino acids. The CDR3 DNA sequence: TGTGCCAGCACTTCGGGACGGGGGATAACCGGGGAGCTGTTTTTT. Amino acid sequence: CASTSGRGITGELFF.

This clone was picked up one time. In nucleotides, the CDR3 is TGTGCCAGCAGCTCATCGGGTTTTAATATAGGAGCTTTCTTT. This gives the protein CASSSSGFNIGAFF. The V and J genes are TRBV7-6 and TRBJ1-1; D gene ambiguous. Germline-derived CDR1 and CDR2 are SGHVS and FNYEAQ. This CDR3 has 14 amino acids. Trimming pared 4 bases from V and 10 bases from J, leaving 19 bases between.

The chain combines TRBV5-6 with TRBJ2-7; weak D call: TRBD1 (6 bases). The germline V gene has CDR1 SGHDT and CDR2 YYEEEE. V was trimmed by 4 bases and J by 0 bases, leaving 14 bases between them. The CDR3 extends over 15 amino acids. The CDR3 loop reads CASSRPQGSSYEQYF. The CDR3 DNA sequence: TGTGCCAGCAGCCGACCACAGGGTAGCTCCTACGAGCAGTACTTC.

The rearrangement joins TRBV30 to TRBJ2-7, with 7 positions matching TRBD1. The J segment lost 5 bases and the V segment lost 5 bases, leaving 12 bases of the junction unmatched. The germline gives CDR1 GTSNPN, CDR2 SVGIG (reference sequence). The CDR3 is 14 amino acids. The CDR3 bases are TGTGCCTGGGCCAGCCACACAGGGGTTGACGAGCAGTACTTC. This codes for CAWASHTGVDEQYF.

This chain connects TRBV3-1 (or the pseudogene TRBV3-2) to TRBJ1-6; D not resolved. The V end lost 0 bases, the J end lost 0 bases, and 6 bases lay between the germline ends. Germline CDR1 reads LGHDT; CDR2 reads YNNKEL (reference sequence). CDR3 length: 16 residues. CDR3 coding DNA: TGTGCCAGCAGCCAAGACGGTGGCTCCTATAATTCACCCCTCCACTTT. Protein sequence: CASSQDGGSYNSPLHF.

The chain couples TRBV5-1 to TRBJ1-2, with a possible D match to TRBD1 (6 bases). The germline V gene has CDR1 SGHRS and CDR2 YFSETQ. V gave up 5 bases and J gave up 0 bases, with 17 bases separating them. The CDR3 contains 16 residues. CDR3 DNA: TGCGCCAGCAGAGGGGGAGGGAAAACCCCTAACTATGGCTACACCTTC. Translated, it gives CASRGGGKTPNYGYTF.

Concerning this clone itself: One junction end does not reproduce the germline sequence, and a read error may be involved. The chain carries TRBV27 and TRBJ2-5; D is ambiguous. Germline V gene data show CDR1 as MNHEY and CDR2 as SMNVEV (reference sequence). The CDR3 has 15 amino acids. CDR3 residues: CASSLSPARKETQNF. In DNA, the CDR3 is TGTGCCAGCAGTTTGTCTCCGGCTAGAAAAGAGACCCAGAACTTC.

The V call is TRBV3-1 (or the pseudogene TRBV3-2), the J call TRBJ1-1, with D unresolved. The V and J ends lost 3 bases and 4 bases respectively, with 9 bases between them. CDR1 and CDR2 (germline): LGHDT, YNNKEL (reference sequence). This CDR3 contains 13 residues. The CDR3 loop is CASSHKSGTEAFF. DNA for the CDR3: TGTGCCAGCAGCCACAAATCGGGCACTGAAGCTTTCTTT.

The rearrangement links TRBV5-5 to TRBJ1-3; unclear D gene. CDR3 length equals 15 residues. CDR1 is SGHKS, CDR2 YYEKEE, per germline (reference sequence). The ends were cut back, 0 bases at V and 0 bases at J, with 7 bases in the middle. This CDR3 reads CASSLVMSSGNTIYF. The DNA for the CDR3 is TGTGCCAGCAGCTTGGTAATGAGCTCTGGAAACACCATATATTTT.